Described below is a single TCR beta chain sequence and its context. The data derive from a study of control samples from healthy donors and cancer patients. Clones were read by immunoSEQ multiplex PCR, and TCRdb kept only the in-frame ones, dropping some. This repertoire shows about 80,000 clones, around nine tenths found once; its top ten account for 4.5% to 7%. Germline CDR1 is MNHEY and CDR2 is SMNVEV (reference sequence). CDR3 length equals 16 residues. With 3 bases removed from V and 3 bases from J, the gap between germline ends came to 18 bases. The rearrangement links TRBV27 to TRBJ2-7; D perhaps matches TRBD1 (6 bases). The sample comprised blood. The sequence derives from a man aged 45-65 years in good health. CDR3 bases: TGTGCCAGCAGTTTGAACGGACAGACCACTCACTACGAGCAGTACTTC. It yields the protein CASSLNGQTTHYEQYF.